The TCR beta chain under discussion was sequenced for a study of Graves' ophthalmopathy and Graves' hyperthyroidism. Study findings and constraints: Sensitivity reached more than 70% and specificity approximately 72% when the model predicted ophthalmopathy progression. A majority of expanded thyroid clonotypes exceeding 0.001 frequency were likewise present in blood.

A word on this clonotype: Its antigen is not known. A read error may explain this, as a much larger clone is one base away.

Amplified material comprised TCR beta CDR3 regions derived from RNA transcripts. First-round RT-PCR relied on HTBI primers, and a second-round multiplex PCR came next. TCRdb analysed the multiplex PCR reads with MiXCR anew, one entry per CDR3 protein. The data show around 670,000 distinct CDR3 sequences, with roughly two fifths seen just once and 35% to 55% held by the top ten. Where ophthalmopathy was present, donors had moderate-to-severe activity, CAS ≥3, NOSPECS ≥4 and duration under 3 months. None of the included patients had other autoimmune diseases, uncontrolled infections, pregnancy or lactation, as these led to exclusion. CDR1 and CDR2 (germline): SQVTM, ANQGSEA. The CDR3 extends over 14 amino acids. With 2 bases removed from V and 3 bases from J, the gap between germline ends came to 13 bases.

The clonotype was recovered from an adult man with Graves' ophthalmopathy. Material: peripheral blood. The V gene is TRBV29-1, the J gene TRBJ2-5; D unclear. CDR3 sequence (DNA): TGCAGCGTTGAAATAATTGTACCTGAAGAGACCCAGTACTTC. As protein: CSVEIIVPEETQYF.